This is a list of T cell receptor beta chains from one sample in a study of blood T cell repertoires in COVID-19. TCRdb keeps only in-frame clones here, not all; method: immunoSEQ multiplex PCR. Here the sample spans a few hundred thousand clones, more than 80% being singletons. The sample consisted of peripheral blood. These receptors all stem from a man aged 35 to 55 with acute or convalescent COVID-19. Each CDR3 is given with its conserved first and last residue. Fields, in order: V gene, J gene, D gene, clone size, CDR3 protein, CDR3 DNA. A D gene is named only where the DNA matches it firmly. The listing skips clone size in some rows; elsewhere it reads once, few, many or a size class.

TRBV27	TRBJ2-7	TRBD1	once	CASSLSGRGQYEQYF	TGTGCCAGCAGTTTATCGGGCAGGGGGCAGTACGAGCAGTACTTC
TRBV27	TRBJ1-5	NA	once	CASSLFFPGNQPQHF	TGTGCCAGCAGTTTATTTTTCCCAGGCAATCAGCCCCAGCATTTT
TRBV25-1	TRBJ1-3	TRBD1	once	CASSDTGVSRNTIYF	TGTGCCAGCAGTGACACAGGGGTTTCGAGAAACACCATATATTTT
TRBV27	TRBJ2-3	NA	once	CASSPSFSGDTQYF	TGTGCCAGCAGTCCCTCCTTTAGCGGAGATACGCAGTATTTT
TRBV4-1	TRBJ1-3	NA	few	CASSQVGGSGDTIYF	TGCGCCAGCAGCCAAGTTGGGGGGAGCGGAGACACCATATATTTT
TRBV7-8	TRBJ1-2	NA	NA	CASSLLYQGNYGYTF	TGTGCCAGCAGCTTATTGTATCAGGGGAACTATGGCTACACCTTC
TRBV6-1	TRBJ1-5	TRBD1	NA	CASSEWAGGLNQPQHF	TGTGCCAGCAGTGAATGGGCAGGGGGACTCAATCAGCCCCAGCATTTT
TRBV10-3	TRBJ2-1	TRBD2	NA	CAISEASGSSYNEQFF	TGTGCCATCAGTGAGGCGAGCGGGAGCTCCTACAATGAGCAGTTCTTC
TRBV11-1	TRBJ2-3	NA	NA	CAIRTAYTDTQYF	TGTGCCATCCGAACCGCGTACACAGATACGCAGTATTTT
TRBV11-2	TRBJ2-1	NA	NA	CASSFRINTYNEQFF	TGTGCCAGCAGCTTTAGAATTAATACCTACAATGAGCAGTTCTTC
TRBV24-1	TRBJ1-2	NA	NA	CATSDGSGNYGYTF	TGTGCCACCAGTGATGGTTCAGGGAACTATGGCTACACCTTC
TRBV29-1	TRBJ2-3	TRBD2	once	CSVTTSGKPDTQYF	TGCAGCGTTACGACTAGCGGAAAGCCCGATACGCAGTATTTT
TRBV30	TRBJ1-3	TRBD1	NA	CAWTATGSGNTIYF	TGTGCCTGGACCGCGACAGGGTCTGGAAACACCATATATTTT
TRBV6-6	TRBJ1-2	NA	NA	CASSTPKAGYGYTF	TGTGCCAGCAGTACCCCCAAGGCGGGCTATGGCTACACCTTC
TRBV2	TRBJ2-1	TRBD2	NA	CASSYAVRTSGRTKFNEQFF	TGTGCCAGCAGTTACGCAGTAAGGACTAGCGGGAGAACCAAGTTTAATGAGCAGTTCTTC
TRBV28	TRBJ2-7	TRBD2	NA	CASSLSGGGTNYEQYF	TGTGCCAGCAGTTTGAGCGGGGGTGGGACTAACTACGAGCAGTACTTC
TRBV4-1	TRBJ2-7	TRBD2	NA	CASSQDLRREVGQYF	TGCGCCAGCAGCCAAGATCTTCGCCGGGAGGTCGGGCAGTACTTC
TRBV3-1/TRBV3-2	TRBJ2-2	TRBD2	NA	CASSQPRTSGQYTGELFF	TGTGCCAGCAGCCAACCAAGGACTAGCGGGCAGTACACCGGGGAGCTGTTTTTT
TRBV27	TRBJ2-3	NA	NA	CASRLLYTDTQYF	TGTGCCAGCAGACTTCTATACACAGATACGCAGTATTTT
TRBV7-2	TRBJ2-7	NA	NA	CASSLGWQYYEQYF	TGTGCCAGCAGCTTAGGCTGGCAGTACTACGAGCAGTACTTC
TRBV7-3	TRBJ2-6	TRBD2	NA	CARHGRVISGANVLTF	TGTGCCAGACACGGGAGGGTTATCTCTGGGGCCAACGTCCTGACTTTC
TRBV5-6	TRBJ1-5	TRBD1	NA	CASSRGQGTINQPQHF	TGTGCCAGCAGCAGGGGACAGGGGACAATCAATCAGCCCCAGCATTTT
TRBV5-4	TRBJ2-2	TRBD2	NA	CASSLGGLAGVTGELFF	TGTGCCAGCAGCCTGGGGGGACTAGCGGGAGTGACCGGGGAGCTGTTTTTT